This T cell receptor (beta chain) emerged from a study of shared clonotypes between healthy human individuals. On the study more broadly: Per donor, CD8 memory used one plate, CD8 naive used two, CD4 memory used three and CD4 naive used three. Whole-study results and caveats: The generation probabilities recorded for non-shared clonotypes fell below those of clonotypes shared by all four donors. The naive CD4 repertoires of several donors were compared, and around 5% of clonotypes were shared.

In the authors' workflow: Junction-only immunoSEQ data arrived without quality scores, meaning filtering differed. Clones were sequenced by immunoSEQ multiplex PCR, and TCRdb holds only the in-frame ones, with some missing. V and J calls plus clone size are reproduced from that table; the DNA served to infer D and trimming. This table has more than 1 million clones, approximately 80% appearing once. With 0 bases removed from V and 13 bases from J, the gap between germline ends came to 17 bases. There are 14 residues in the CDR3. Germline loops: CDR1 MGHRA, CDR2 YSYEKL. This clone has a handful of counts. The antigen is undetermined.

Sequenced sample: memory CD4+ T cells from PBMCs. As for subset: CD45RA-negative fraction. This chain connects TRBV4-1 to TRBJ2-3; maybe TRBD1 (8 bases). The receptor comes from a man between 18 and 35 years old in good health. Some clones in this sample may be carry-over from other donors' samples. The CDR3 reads CASSQELRTGREYF. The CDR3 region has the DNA TGCGCCAGCAGCCAAGAATTGAGGACAGGGAGGGAGTATTTT.